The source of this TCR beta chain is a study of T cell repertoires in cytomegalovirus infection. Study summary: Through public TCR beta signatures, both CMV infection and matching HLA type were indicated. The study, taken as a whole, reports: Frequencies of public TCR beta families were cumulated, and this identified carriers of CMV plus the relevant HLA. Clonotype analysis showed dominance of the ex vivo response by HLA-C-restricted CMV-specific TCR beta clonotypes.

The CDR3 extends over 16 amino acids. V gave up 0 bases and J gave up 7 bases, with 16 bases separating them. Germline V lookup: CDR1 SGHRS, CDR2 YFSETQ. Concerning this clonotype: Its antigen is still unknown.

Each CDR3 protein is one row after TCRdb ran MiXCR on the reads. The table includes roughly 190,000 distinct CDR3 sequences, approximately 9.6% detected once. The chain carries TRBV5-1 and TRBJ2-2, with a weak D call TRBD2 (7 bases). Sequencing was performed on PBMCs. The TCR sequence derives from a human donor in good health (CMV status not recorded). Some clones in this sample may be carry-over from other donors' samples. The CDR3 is CASSLAAGATGGELFF. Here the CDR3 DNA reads TGCGCCAGCAGCTTGGCCGCGGGGGCGACAGGCGGGGAGCTGTTTTTT.